Below, 26 T cell receptor beta chains from the same sample are listed, as sequenced in a study of blood T cell repertoires in COVID-19. Clones were sequenced by immunoSEQ multiplex PCR, and TCRdb holds only the in-frame ones, with some missing. Among roughly 440,000 clones listed, more than 70% were seen once. Sequencing was performed on peripheral blood. The receptors shown here come from a woman in her 50s with COVID-19, enrolled during active disease.

This clone was recorded a few times. The chain combines TRBV11-2 with TRBJ2-7; D call uncertain. The CDR3 totals 12 residues. Trimming cost V 3 bases and J 3 bases, with 6 bases left between them. In germline, CDR1 is SGHAT, CDR2 FQNNGV. CDR3 DNA: TGTGCCAGCAGCTTCGGGTACTACGAGCAGTACTTC. Amino acids: CASSFGYYEQYF.

With respect to this clone: Lacking the conserved final phenylalanine or tryptophan, this CDR3 likely reflects a read error. Because the CDR3's place on the DNA is in doubt, the DNA is left out and the CDR3 is given as listed by TCRdb. The chain carries TRBV6-1 and TRBJ2-3; the table's D call of TRBD2 was not tested on the DNA. Germline V lookup: CDR1 MNHNS, CDR2 SASEGT. The CDR3 contains 13 residues when both ends are counted. CDR3 loop: CASSESGTSPREA.

This sequence joins TRBV19 and TRBJ1-4; D is possibly TRBD1 (5 bases). Germline CDR1 and CDR2: LNHDA and SQIVND (reference sequence). This CDR3 is 14 amino acids long. V shed 6 bases and J shed 8 bases, with 16 bases lying between them. CDR3 in DNA: TGTGCCAGTAGAACTAGTCCCGGGGGGGAAAAACTGTTTTTT. Protein sequence: CASRTSPGGEKLFF. The full variable domain, completed using reference TRBV19 and TRBJ1-4, is DGGITQSPKYLFRKEGQNVTLSCEQNLNHDAMYWYRQDPGQGLRLIYYSQIVNDFQKGDIAEGYSVSREKKESFPLTVTSAQKNPTAFYLCASRTSPGGEKLFFGSGTQLSVL.

CDR3 in DNA: TGCGCCAGCAGCTTGTTTAGTTCCCCTGACATTCAGTACTTC. Residues: CASSLFSSPDIQYF. The chain joins TRBV5-1 to TRBJ2-4; D not resolved. The CDR3 spans 14 residues. Deletions cut 1 base from V and 8 bases from J, with 13 bases between. The germline V gene has CDR1 SGHRS and CDR2 YFSETQ.

This clone showed up just a few times. The chain is built from TRBV11-3 and TRBJ1-3; tentatively, D is TRBD1 (5 bases). V was clipped by 5 bases and J by 2 bases, with 13 bases between them. The CDR3 has 15 residues. Germline CDR1 SGHNT, CDR2 YENEEA. The CDR3 spells CASSPGPGAGNTIYF. In DNA, the CDR3 is TGTGCCAGCAGCCCTGGACCGGGGGCTGGAAACACCATATATTTT.

The chain couples TRBV6-5 to TRBJ1-1, with D uncertain. This CDR3 has 14 residues. Germline V gene sequence: CDR1 MNHEY, CDR2 SVGAGI. The V gene lost 7 bases and the J gene lost 1 base, with 13 bases spanning the gap. CDR3 amino acids: CASTSTGSNTEAFF. For the CDR3, the DNA is TGTGCCAGCACCTCGACCGGGTCGAACACTGAAGCTTTCTTT.

The chain combines TRBV11-1 with TRBJ2-3; D is possibly TRBD1 (6 bases). Germline V gene lookup returns CDR1 SGHAT and CDR2 FQDESV (reference sequence). V gave up 1 base and J gave up 4 bases, with 12 bases separating them. The CDR3 consists of 15 residues. The CDR3 loop reads CASSLDGYRADTQYF. In nucleotides, the CDR3 is TGTGCCAGCAGCTTAGACGGATACAGGGCAGATACGCAGTATTTT.

The genes are TRBV6-5 and TRBJ1-5; no clear D. This CDR3 has 14 residues. Looked up from germline, CDR1 is MNHEY and CDR2 is SVGAGI. Trimming pared 6 bases from V and 6 bases from J, leaving 15 bases between. CDR3 region: CASRFYGGFQPQHF. The CDR3 bases are TGTGCCAGCAGATTCTATGGAGGTTTTCAGCCCCAGCATTTT.

This rearrangement joins TRBV6-1 to TRBJ2-1; 7 nucleotides line up with TRBD2. Looked up from germline, CDR1 is MNHNS and CDR2 is SASEGT. V shed 5 bases and J 4 bases; nucleotides not matched to a gene: 5. This CDR3 contains 14 residues. CDR3 amino acids: CASSFTSAYNEQFF. The CDR3 DNA sequence: TGTGCCAGCAGTTTCACTAGCGCGTACAATGAGCAGTTCTTC.

This clone was observed a single time. V and J are TRBV5-1 and TRBJ2-2; a weak D match, TRBD2 (6 bases). This CDR3 has 14 amino acids. Germline CDR1 SGHRS, CDR2 YFSETQ. V lost 6 bases and J 5 bases, leaving 14 bases between the germline ends. The CDR3 region is CASTSEEGTGELFF. The CDR3 nucleotides read TGCGCCAGCACCTCGGAGGAGGGGACCGGGGAGCTGTTTTTT. The variable domain in full, completed from reference TRBV5-1 and TRBJ2-2, reads KAGVTQTPRYLIKTRGQQVTLSCSPISGHRSVSWYQQTPGQGLQFLFEYFSETQRNKGNFPGRFSGRQFSNSRSEMNVSTLELGDSALYLCASTSEEGTGELFFGEGSRLTVL.

V gene TRBV11-2 combines with J gene TRBJ1-6; the D gene is possibly TRBD1 (5 bases). The V gene's germline CDR1 is SGHAT and CDR2 FQNNGV. CDR3 size: 15 residues. Trimming stripped 1 base from V and 7 bases from J, with 11 bases between. CDR3 nucleotide sequence: TGTGCCAGCAGCTTAGCAGGGCCAACCAATTCACCCCTCCACTTT. Protein sequence: CASSLAGPTNSPLHF. The whole variable domain, remainder taken from reference TRBV11-2 and TRBJ1-6, is EAGVAQSPRYKIIEKRQSVAFWCNPISGHATLYWYQQILGQGPKLLIQFQNNGVVDDSQLPKDRFSAERLKGVDSTLKIQPAKLEDSAVYLCASSLAGPTNSPLHFGNGTRLTVT.

The J gene is TRBJ2-7, the V gene TRBV7-9, with 10 bases aligning to TRBD1. The CDR3 runs 17 residues. With V trimmed by 4 bases and J by 0 bases, 9 bases remained unmatched. CDR1 and CDR2 from the germline V gene are SEHNR and FQNEAQ (reference sequence). For the CDR3, the DNA is TGTGCCAGCAGCTCGACCCGGACAGGGGGTATCTCCTACGAGCAGTACTTC. Translation gives CASSSTRTGGISYEQYF.

The J gene is TRBJ2-1, the V gene TRBV2, with D possibly TRBD2 on 5 matching bases. The CDR3 has 14 amino acids. Trimming removed 6 bases from V and 10 bases from J, with 19 bases in between. Germline V gene sequence: CDR1 SNHLY, CDR2 FYNNEI. The CDR3, as DNA: TGTGCCAGCAGGGGAGACATCCTTCCGGGGGAGCAGTTCTTC. As protein: CASRGDILPGEQFF. The full variable domain, its missing parts supplied by reference TRBV2 and TRBJ2-1, is EPEVTQTPSHQVTQMGQEVILRCVPISNHLYFYWYRQILGQKVEFLVSFYNNEISEKSEIFDDQFSVERPDGSNFTLKIRSTKLEDSAMYFCASRGDILPGEQFFGPGTRLTVL.

This chain joins TRBV7-9 and TRBJ2-3, with TRBD1 matching 8 bases. This CDR3 contains 14 residues. Germline CDR1 SEHNR, CDR2 FQNEAQ (reference sequence). Trimming at V came to 5 bases and at J to 2 bases, leaving 3 bases not matched to a gene. The CDR3: CASSDRGSTDTQYF. The DNA for the CDR3 is TGTGCCAGCAGCGACAGGGGCTCCACAGATACGCAGTATTTT.

The rearrangement uses TRBV27 and TRBJ2-7, with TRBD2 as a possible D gene (6 bases). The CDR3 loop spans 13 amino acids. The germline gives CDR1 MNHEY, CDR2 SMNVEV (reference sequence). Trimming took off 5 bases at V and 0 bases at J, with 8 bases between the two ends. CDR3 region: CASSPGLSYEQYF. The CDR3 DNA follows: TGTGCCAGCAGTCCGGGACTCTCCTACGAGCAGTACTTC.

V and J are TRBV6-1 and TRBJ1-1, with 11 bases fitting TRBD1. This CDR3 has 18 residues. Looked up from germline, CDR1 is MNHNS and CDR2 is SASEGT. V was clipped by 3 bases and J by 4 bases; unmatched bases: 13. CDR3 loop: CASSDPPGTGGRVTEAFF. Written as DNA, the CDR3 is TGTGCCAGCAGTGACCCCCCCGGGACAGGGGGAAGGGTCACTGAAGCTTTCTTT.

V is TRBV5-6 and J is TRBJ1-6; D gene ambiguous. Germline V gives CDR1 SGHDT, CDR2 YYEEEE. V shed 1 base and J shed 2 bases, with 10 bases lying between them. The CDR3 loop spans 16 amino acids. CDR3 sequence: CASSLSLGAYNSPLHF. The DNA for the CDR3 is TGTGCCAGCAGCTTGAGTCTGGGAGCCTATAATTCACCCCTCCACTTT. Full variable domain (rest looked up from reference TRBV5-6 and TRBJ1-6): DAGVTQSPTHLIKTRGQQVTLRCSPKSGHDTVSWYQQALGQGPQFIFQYYEEEERQRGNFPDRFSGHQFPNYSSELNVNALLLGDSALYLCASSLSLGAYNSPLHFGNGTRLTVT.

A note on this clone: In the same sample, other DNA sequences code for this CDR3. The chain employs TRBV18 and TRBJ1-5, with a weak D call TRBD1 (5 bases). The CDR3 totals 13 residues. The V end lost 6 bases, the J end lost 4 bases, and 10 bases lay between the germline ends. Germline V gene data show CDR1 as KGHSH and CDR2 as LQKENI. The chain's CDR3 is CASSPDRNQPQHF. The CDR3 nucleotides read TGTGCCAGCTCGCCCGACAGAAATCAGCCCCAGCATTTT.

This clone was seen only a few times. J is TRBJ2-3 and V is TRBV7-9; 8 bases are a match to TRBD1. This CDR3 has 15 amino acids. V was clipped by 3 bases and J by 3 bases; unmatched bases: 5. Germline loops: CDR1 SEHNR, CDR2 FQNEAQ (reference sequence). The DNA for the CDR3 is TGTGCCAGCAGCTTGTACAGGGGGTCTACAGATACGCAGTATTTT. This codes for CASSLYRGSTDTQYF. Variable domain in full (rest from reference TRBV7-9 and TRBJ2-3): DTGVSQNPRHKITKRGQNVTFRCDPISEHNRLYWYRQTLGQGPEFLTYFQNEAQLEKSRLLSDRFSAERPKGSFSTLEIQRTEQGDSAMYLCASSLYRGSTDTQYFGPGTRLTVL.

The chain carries TRBV5-1 and TRBJ1-4; TRBD1 aligns across 7 bases. V shed 4 bases, J shed 3 bases, and the junction held 6 bases outside the gene matches. This CDR3 contains 15 residues. Germline assignment: CDR1 SGHRS and CDR2 YFSETQ. The CDR3 DNA reads TGCGCCAGCAGCCCCAGACAGGGCTCTAATGAAAAACTGTTTTTT. It encodes CASSPRQGSNEKLFF.

The chain combines TRBV12-5 with TRBJ1-2; D might be TRBD1 (6 bases). Trimming shortened V by 5 bases and J by 8 bases, and 12 bases separated the two germline ends. There are 12 residues in the CDR3. The germline V gene has CDR1 LGHNT and CDR2 FRNRAP. CDR3 DNA sequence: TGTGCTAGTGGTATTCAGGGGAGCGGCTACACCTTC. Translation: CASGIQGSGYTF.

This clone was detected a few times. CDR3 nucleotide sequence: TGTGCCAGCAGCTCCCCCCCCCAGGGTCTCTCTGGAAACACCATATATTTT. This gives the protein CASSSPPQGLSGNTIYF. The V call is TRBV7-9, the J call TRBJ1-3, with D perhaps matching TRBD1 (5 bases). Germline V CDR1 and CDR2: SEHNR, FQNEAQ (reference sequence). The CDR3 is 17 residues long. V lost 4 bases to trimming and J lost 0 bases, with 16 bases between them.

The CDR3 is CASSSKAGDTQYF. The CDR3 bases are TGTGCCAGCAGTTCCAAAGCGGGAGATACGCAGTATTTT. The chain recombines TRBV6-5 with TRBJ2-3; tentatively, D is TRBD2 (6 bases). V lost 4 bases to trimming and J lost 5 bases, with 10 bases between them. The CDR3 totals 13 residues. The germline V gene has CDR1 MNHEY and CDR2 SVGAGI.

The gene calls are TRBV24-1 and TRBJ2-3; D perhaps matches TRBD2 (6 bases). V was pared by 9 bases and J by 6 bases, with 18 bases between. Germline V gene sequence: CDR1 KGHDR, CDR2 SFDVKD. The CDR3 is 14 amino acids. The CDR3 loop reads CATSRGVGLDTQYF. CDR3 nucleotide sequence: TGTGCCACCTCGCGGGGAGTAGGGTTGGATACGCAGTATTTT.

The rearrangement uses TRBV7-9 and TRBJ1-6, with D unresolved. Trimming left V 5 bases short and J 10 bases short, with 12 bases between. Looked up from germline, CDR1 is SEHNR and CDR2 is FQNEAQ (reference sequence). The CDR3 spans 13 residues. DNA for the CDR3: TGTGCCAGCAGCCCACGGGAGTGGTCACCCCTCCACTTT. This gives the protein CASSPREWSPLHF. Filled out from reference TRBV7-9 and TRBJ1-6, the complete variable domain reads DTGVSQNPRHKITKRGQNVTFRCDPISEHNRLYWYRQTLGQGPEFLTYFQNEAQLEKSRLLSDRFSAERPKGSFSTLEIQRTEQGDSAMYLCASSPREWSPLHFGNGTRLTVT.

The genes are TRBV3-1 (or the pseudogene TRBV3-2) and TRBJ1-1, with D possibly TRBD1 on 5 matching bases. V gave up 1 base and J gave up 5 bases, with 11 bases separating them. This CDR3 is 14 amino acids long. Per germline, CDR1 LGHDT and CDR2 YNNKEL (reference sequence). CDR3 residues: CASSQAGKATEAFF. The CDR3, as DNA: TGTGCCAGCAGCCAAGCAGGGAAGGCGACTGAAGCTTTCTTT.